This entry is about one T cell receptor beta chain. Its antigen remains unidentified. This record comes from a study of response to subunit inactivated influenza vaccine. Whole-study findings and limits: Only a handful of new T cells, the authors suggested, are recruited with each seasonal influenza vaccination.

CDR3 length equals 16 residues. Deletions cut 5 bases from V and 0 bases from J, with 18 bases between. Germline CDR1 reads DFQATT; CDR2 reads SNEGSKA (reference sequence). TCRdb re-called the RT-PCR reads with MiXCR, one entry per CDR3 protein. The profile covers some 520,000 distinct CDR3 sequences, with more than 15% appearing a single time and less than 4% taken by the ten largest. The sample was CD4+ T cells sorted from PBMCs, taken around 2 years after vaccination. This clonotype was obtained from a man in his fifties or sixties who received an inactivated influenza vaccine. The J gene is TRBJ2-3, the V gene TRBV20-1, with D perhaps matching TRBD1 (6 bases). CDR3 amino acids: CSAWTARGVSTDTQYF. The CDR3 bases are TGCAGTGCTTGGACAGCCCGAGGGGTTAGCACAGATACGCAGTATTTT.